A single sample gave rise to the 19 T cell receptor beta chains below, sequenced in a study of radiation and T cells in renal cell carcinoma. Time point described: baseline pretreatment blood. Treatment specified: 15 Gy SBRT to primary tumor, nephrectomy 4 weeks later. TCRdb's copy holds only in-frame clones and misses some; the assay was immunoSEQ multiplex PCR. Of 100,000 or so clones detected, approximately 86% appear once; the ten largest clones hold 7% to 9%. The specimen was blood, collected from a patient whose treatment included radiotherapy and nephrectomy. The origin of the receptors is a man aged 45-65 years with renal cell carcinoma.

CDR3 coding DNA: TGTGCCAGTAGAAACCCCCGCCAAGAGACCCAGTACTTC. Translation: CASRNPRQETQYF. The gene calls are TRBV19 and TRBJ2-5; D not certain. Looked up from germline, CDR1 is LNHDA and CDR2 is SQIVND (reference sequence). Trimming took off 6 bases at V and 1 base at J, with 9 bases between the two ends. CDR3 length: 13 residues.

This chain uses TRBV10-3 with TRBJ2-7, with D perhaps being TRBD1 or TRBD2 (5 bases each). Trimming cost V 6 bases and J 5 bases, with 23 bases left between them. There are 16 residues in the CDR3. Germline assignment: CDR1 ENHRY and CDR2 SYGVKD. DNA of the CDR3: TGTGCCATCAGCCGGGGACCAGAAGGGGTAGTCCACGAGCAGTACTTC. As protein: CAISRGPEGVVHEQYF.

The chain recombines TRBV9 with TRBJ2-2; D uncertain. V was shortened by 10 bases and J by 2 bases, with 9 bases between the two germline ends. The CDR3 is made up of 12 amino acids. Germline CDR1 SGDLS, CDR2 YYNGEE. The DNA for the CDR3 is TGTGCCTCAAAGGCCAACACCGGGGAGCTGTTTTTT. This encodes CASKANTGELFF.

J is TRBJ1-2 and V is TRBV4-2, with no clear D. Germline V gene data show CDR1 as LGHNA and CDR2 as YNFKEQ. V lost 0 bases and J lost 5, with 13 bases in between. The CDR3 covers 15 residues. The CDR3 spells CASSQDISGRYGYTF. CDR3 DNA sequence: TGTGCCAGCAGCCAAGATATTTCAGGAAGATATGGCTACACCTTC.

The chain combines TRBV7-6 with TRBJ2-5, with D hard to call. Germline CDR1 reads SGHVS; CDR2 reads FNYEAQ. The CDR3 runs to 12 residues. Trimming cost V 6 bases and J 5 bases, with 10 bases left between them. The CDR3 DNA sequence: TGTGCCAGCAGTACGCGATGGGAGACCCAGTACTTC. Translated, it gives CASSTRWETQYF.

This clone came up once. The chain is built from TRBV11-3 and TRBJ2-1; 9 positions match TRBD2. With V trimmed by 0 bases and J by 7 bases, 4 bases remained unmatched. CDR1 and CDR2 (germline): SGHNT, YENEEA. CDR3 size: 15 residues. CDR3: CASSLEASGVNEQFF. For the CDR3, the DNA is TGTGCCAGCAGCTTAGAGGCTAGCGGGGTGAATGAGCAGTTCTTC.

The V gene is TRBV6-4, the J gene TRBJ2-1; weak D call: TRBD1 (5 bases). V lost 0 bases and J 1 base, leaving 16 bases between the germline ends. Per the germline V gene, CDR1 is MRHNA and CDR2 is SNTAGT. This CDR3 region has 18 residues. The CDR3 is CASSDSARVLGSYNEQFF. For the CDR3, the DNA is TGTGCCAGCAGTGACTCGGCCAGGGTCCTTGGGTCCTACAATGAGCAGTTCTTC.

The chain joins TRBV7-3 to TRBJ2-7; D possibly corresponds to TRBD1 (6 bases). V lost 1 base, J lost 0 bases, and 7 bases lay in between. The CDR3 is 14 amino acids. The germline V gene has CDR1 SGHTA and CDR2 FQGTGA. Here the CDR3 DNA reads TGTGCCAGCAGCTTAAAGGGACACTCCTACGAGCAGTACTTC. It codes for CASSLKGHSYEQYF.

This chain joins TRBV2 and TRBJ1-1; D perhaps matches TRBD1 (5 bases). V lost 7 bases, J lost 1 base, and 16 bases lay in between. The germline V gene has CDR1 SNHLY and CDR2 FYNNEI. CDR3 length equals 15 residues. CDR3 in amino acids: CASTLDGGPNTEAFF. CDR3 nucleotide sequence: TGTGCCAGCACTCTGGATGGGGGACCGAACACTGAAGCTTTCTTT.

This sequence joins TRBV30 and TRBJ1-1, with a tentative D call TRBD1 (5 bases). The CDR3 is made up of 14 amino acids. V shed 0 bases and J shed 5 bases, with 13 bases lying between them. CDR1 GTSNPN and CDR2 SVGIG come from the germline V gene (reference sequence). CDR3 in amino acids: CAWSVSQGETEAFF. DNA for the CDR3: TGTGCCTGGAGTGTATCCCAGGGCGAGACTGAAGCTTTCTTT.

The V gene is TRBV7-2, the J gene TRBJ1-5; D not resolved. The CDR3 is 13 amino acids. Germline assignment: CDR1 SGHTA and CDR2 FQGNSA. The V gene lost 5 bases and the J gene lost 9 bases, with 14 bases spanning the gap. The CDR3 is CASSINAPGPQHF. The CDR3 region has the DNA TGTGCCAGCAGCATTAATGCTCCGGGGCCCCAGCATTTT.

This clone was counted between two and nine times. V and J are TRBV2 and TRBJ1-5; no reliable D call. The CDR3 is 15 residues long. V gave up 7 bases and J gave up 2 bases, with 15 bases separating them. The V gene's germline CDR1 is SNHLY and CDR2 FYNNEI. CDR3 region: CASTAERAGNQPQHF. The CDR3 DNA sequence: TGTGCCAGCACCGCTGAGAGGGCGGGCAATCAGCCCCAGCATTTT.

V and J are TRBV20-1 and TRBJ2-7; tentative D call: TRBD2 (5 bases). Trimming took 6 bases from V and 3 from J, leaving 9 bases between them. This CDR3 is built from 11 residues. Germline-derived CDR1 and CDR2 are DFQATT and SNEGSKA (reference sequence). The CDR3 nucleotides read TGCAGTGCGTCGACTAACTACGAGCAGTACTTC. Amino acid sequence: CSASTNYEQYF.

The chain recombines TRBV6-5 with TRBJ1-1; D uncertain. V lost 5 bases, J lost 1 base, and 8 bases lay in between. Germline V gives CDR1 MNHEY, CDR2 SVGAGI. There are 13 residues in the CDR3. CDR3 amino acids: CASSLGWNTEAFF. Here the CDR3 DNA reads TGTGCCAGCAGTCTGGGTTGGAACACTGAAGCTTTCTTT.

The chain is built from TRBV5-4 and TRBJ2-3; 13 positions match TRBD2. This CDR3 has 17 amino acids. J gave up 2 bases and V 3 bases, and 6 bases lay outside the gene matches. Germline CDR1 SGHNT, CDR2 YYREEE (reference sequence). The CDR3, as DNA: TGTGCCAGCAGCTCCCAGACTAGCGGGAGGCTCACAGATACGCAGTATTTT. Amino acids: CASSSQTSGRLTDTQYF.

The genes are TRBV4-1 and TRBJ2-7; 7 nucleotides match TRBD2. Germline V gene lookup returns CDR1 MGHRA and CDR2 YSYEKL. The CDR3 has 16 amino acids. With V trimmed by 9 bases and J by 3 bases, 17 bases remained unmatched. The CDR3 spells CASTPQAGGTLYEQYF. The CDR3 region has the DNA TGCGCCAGTACCCCACAAGCCGGGGGGACCCTCTACGAGCAGTACTTC.

The rearrangement joins TRBV5-1 to TRBJ2-7; D gene uncertain. The V end was cut by 0 bases, the J end by 3 bases, with 16 bases between. From germline, CDR1 is SGHRS and CDR2 YFSETQ. The CDR3 contains 16 residues. CDR3 bases: TGCGCCAGCAGCTTGGTGACGGCTGCTGGCGGCTACGAGCAGTACTTC. It specifies CASSLVTAAGGYEQYF.

This chain joins TRBV19 and TRBJ1-4, with 8 bases matching TRBD1. Germline V CDR1 and CDR2: LNHDA, SQIVND (reference sequence). V lost 2 bases, J lost 8 bases, and 7 bases stayed unmatched. This CDR3 region has 15 residues. As DNA, the CDR3 is TGTGCCAGTAGTATACCTCGGGGGACAGGAGAAAAACTGTTTTTT. It yields the protein CASSIPRGTGEKLFF.

This chain connects TRBV15 to TRBJ1-5, with a possible D match to TRBD1 (5 bases). The CDR3 loop spans 18 amino acids. CDR1 and CDR2 (germline): LNHNV, YYDKDF (reference sequence). V lost 0 bases to trimming and J lost 2 bases, with 17 bases between them. Written as DNA, the CDR3 is TGTGCCACCAGCAGAGATCCGGTTCGGCGAGGGGGCAATCAGCCCCAGCATTTT. It encodes CATSRDPVRRGGNQPQHF.